These T cell receptor beta chains were read from a single sample in a study of CD8+CD57+ T cells in acquired aplastic anemia. TCRdb redid the calling of the reads with MiXCR, one entry per CDR3 protein. The sample includes 170,000 or so distinct CDR3 sequences, roughly 65% of them seen just once. Input material: sorted CD4+, CD8+, or CD8+CD57+ T cells (not recorded which) from PBMCs. The receptor set was obtained from a human donor with aplastic anemia. CDR3s include the opening cysteine and the closing phenylalanine or tryptophan. Each record gives: CDR3 protein, CDR3 DNA, J gene, CDR3 length, clone size, V gene, D gene. The D gene is left open where the match is weak. The size entry is marked missing in some rows and otherwise reads once, few, many or a size class.

CDR3 protein: CASSLAGRNNEQFF
CDR3 DNA: TGCGCCAGCAGCTTAGCGGGGCGCAACAATGAGCAGTTCTTC
J gene: TRBJ2-1
CDR3 length: 14
clone size: many
V gene: TRBV5-1
D gene: TRBD2

CDR3 protein: CSSISLELGTEAFF
CDR3 DNA: TGTTCAAGCATCTCGCTAGAGTTGGGCACTGAAGCTTTCTTT
J gene: TRBJ1-1
CDR3 length: 14
clone size: NA
V gene: TRBV7-9
D gene: NA

CDR3 protein: CASSQELGNTGELFF
CDR3 DNA: TGTGCCAGCAGCCAAGAATTGGGAAACACCGGGGAGCTGTTTTTT
J gene: TRBJ2-2
CDR3 length: 15
clone size: NA
V gene: TRBV14
D gene: NA

CDR3 protein: CSARGPTPDNSPLHF
CDR3 DNA: TGCAGTGCCAGAGGACCCACCCCCGATAATTCACCCCTCCACTTT
J gene: TRBJ1-6
CDR3 length: 15
clone size: NA
V gene: TRBV20-1
D gene: NA

CDR3 protein: CSVGQGLTDTQYF
CDR3 DNA: TGCAGCGTGGGACAGGGGCTGACAGATACGCAGTATTTT
J gene: TRBJ2-3
CDR3 length: 13
clone size: NA
V gene: TRBV29-1
D gene: TRBD1

CDR3 protein: CAWSVGLGNSPLHF
CDR3 DNA: TGTGCCTGGAGTGTGGGGCTCGGGAATTCACCCCTCCACTTT
J gene: TRBJ1-6
CDR3 length: 14
clone size: many
V gene: TRBV30
D gene: NA

CDR3 protein: CASSQIQGDPYEQYF
CDR3 DNA: TGCGCCAGCAGCCAAATACAGGGGGATCCCTACGAGCAGTACTTC
J gene: TRBJ2-7
CDR3 length: 15
clone size: many
V gene: TRBV4-1
D gene: TRBD1

CDR3 protein: CAISAYRGSVHF
CDR3 DNA: TGTGCCATCAGCGCCTATCGGGGGTCCGTCCACTTT
J gene: TRBJ1-6
CDR3 length: 12
clone size: NA
V gene: TRBV10-3
D gene: NA

CDR3 protein: CSVAATGDSYEQYF
CDR3 DNA: TGCAGCGTTGCAGCCACAGGGGACTCCTACGAGCAGTACTTC
J gene: TRBJ2-7
CDR3 length: 14
clone size: NA
V gene: TRBV29-1
D gene: TRBD1

CDR3 protein: CASSEGGATNEKLFF
CDR3 DNA: TGTGCCAGCAGTGAAGGGGGTGCAACTAATGAAAAACTGTTTTTT
J gene: TRBJ1-4
CDR3 length: 15
clone size: NA
V gene: TRBV25-1
D gene: NA

CDR3 protein: CASSELQGAGNTIYF
CDR3 DNA: TGTGCCAGCAGTGAATTACAGGGGGCTGGAAACACCATATATTTT
J gene: TRBJ1-3
CDR3 length: 15
clone size: few
V gene: TRBV25-1
D gene: TRBD1

CDR3 protein: CASSASGQWNTEAFF
CDR3 DNA: TGTGCCAGCAGCGCCTCGGGACAGTGGAACACTGAAGCTTTCTTT
J gene: TRBJ1-1
CDR3 length: 15
clone size: many
V gene: TRBV9
D gene: TRBD1

CDR3 protein: CASSQVYVEKLFF
CDR3 DNA: TGCGCCAGCAGCCAAGTGTACGTTGAAAAACTGTTTTTT
J gene: TRBJ1-4
CDR3 length: 13
clone size: many
V gene: TRBV4-1
D gene: NA

CDR3 protein: CSVDTGSGANVLTF
CDR3 DNA: TGCAGCGTTGACACAGGCTCTGGGGCCAACGTCCTGACTTTC
J gene: TRBJ2-6
CDR3 length: 14
clone size: once
V gene: TRBV29-1
D gene: NA

CDR3 protein: CASSSRQGGAGELFF
CDR3 DNA: TGTGCCAGCAGTTCCCGCCAGGGGGGGGCCGGGGAGCTGTTTTTT
J gene: TRBJ2-2
CDR3 length: 15
clone size: few
V gene: TRBV12-3/TRBV12-4
D gene: NA

CDR3 protein: CASSPTGDTEAFF
CDR3 DNA: TGCGCCAGCAGCCCTACAGGGGACACTGAAGCTTTCTTT
J gene: TRBJ1-1
CDR3 length: 13
clone size: NA
V gene: TRBV5-1
D gene: TRBD1